The rows below give T cell receptor beta chains drawn from one sample of a study of CD8+CD57+ T cells in acquired aplastic anemia. TCRdb analysed the reads with MiXCR anew, one entry per CDR3 protein. The data contain 150,000 or so distinct CDR3 sequences, 55% to 70% of them singletons. The sample comprised sorted CD4+, CD8+, or CD8+CD57+ T cells (not recorded which) from PBMCs. Every receptor here comes from a human donor in good health. Each CDR3 is given with its conserved first and last residue. A D gene is named only where the DNA matches it firmly. The size entry is marked missing in some rows and otherwise reads once, few, many or a size class.

j_call: TRBJ2-3
v_call: TRBV24-1
d_call: .
clone_size: many
cdr3_nt: TGTGCCACCAGTGTAGGAGGGAGTAGCACAGATACGCAGTATTTT
cdr3_aa: CATSVGGSSTDTQYF

j_call: TRBJ2-5
v_call: TRBV20-1
d_call: .
clone_size: few
cdr3_nt: TGCAGTGCTAGGGAGGGGGGCGCCGGAGAGACCCAGTACTTC
cdr3_aa: CSAREGGAGETQYF

j_call: TRBJ2-7
v_call: TRBV19
d_call: TRBD2
clone_size: many
cdr3_nt: TGTGCCAGTAGTCCTCCTATAGGTAGCGGGCCCACCTACGAGCAGTACTTC
cdr3_aa: CASSPPIGSGPTYEQYF

j_call: TRBJ2-7
v_call: TRBV12-5
d_call: .
clone_size: few
cdr3_nt: TGTGCTAGTGGTCTCAATTACGAGCAGTACTTC
cdr3_aa: CASGLNYEQYF

j_call: TRBJ1-5
v_call: TRBV6-1
d_call: TRBD1
clone_size: .
cdr3_nt: TGTGCCAGCAGTGGAGGACAGGGGAAGATGACAGAGCAGCCCCAGCATTTT
cdr3_aa: CASSGGQGKMTEQPQHF

j_call: TRBJ1-2
v_call: TRBV29-1
d_call: TRBD1
clone_size: .
cdr3_nt: TGCAGCGTTTATGGACAGGGGGCGGGTGGCTACACCTTC
cdr3_aa: CSVYGQGAGGYTF

j_call: TRBJ2-2
v_call: TRBV6-5
d_call: .
clone_size: many
cdr3_nt: TGTGCCAGCAGTTACTCGAGCACCGGGGAGCTGTTTTTT
cdr3_aa: CASSYSSTGELFF

j_call: TRBJ1-4
v_call: TRBV24-1
d_call: .
clone_size: .
cdr3_nt: TGTGCCACCAGTGATGGGGGTGGCCGTTTTCTGGAAAAACTGTTTTTT
cdr3_aa: CATSDGGGRFLEKLFF

j_call: TRBJ2-2
v_call: TRBV24-1
d_call: .
clone_size: few
cdr3_nt: TGTGCCACCAGTGAGGGTTCCGTCGGGGAGCTGTTTTTT
cdr3_aa: CATSEGSVGELFF

j_call: TRBJ2-5
v_call: TRBV7-9
d_call: .
clone_size: .
cdr3_nt: TGTGCCAGCAGCTTTGTTGGAGAAGAGACCCAGTACTTC
cdr3_aa: CASSFVGEETQYF

j_call: TRBJ2-2
v_call: TRBV19
d_call: TRBD2
clone_size: many
cdr3_nt: TGTGCCAGTATTGGCATAGCGGGCACCGGGGAGCTGTTTTTT
cdr3_aa: CASIGIAGTGELFF

j_call: TRBJ1-2
v_call: TRBV9
d_call: TRBD1
clone_size: .
cdr3_nt: TGTGCCAGCAGGCGCGGGACAGGGAGTGACTACACCTTC
cdr3_aa: CASRRGTGSDYTF

j_call: TRBJ1-5
v_call: TRBV28
d_call: TRBD1
clone_size: many
cdr3_nt: TGTGCCAGCGAAGGGACAGGAAGTAATCAGCCCCAGCATTTT
cdr3_aa: CASEGTGSNQPQHF

j_call: TRBJ1-1
v_call: TRBV20-1
d_call: TRBD1
clone_size: few
cdr3_nt: TGCAGTGCTAGGTGGACAGGGAACACTGAAGCTTTCTTT
cdr3_aa: CSARWTGNTEAFF

j_call: TRBJ2-7
v_call: TRBV2
d_call: TRBD1
clone_size: .
cdr3_nt: TGTGCCAGCCGACCAGGGACAGCGGCCTACGAGCAGTACTTC
cdr3_aa: CASRPGTAAYEQYF

j_call: TRBJ1-1
v_call: TRBV10-1
d_call: .
clone_size: .
cdr3_nt: TGCGCCAGCAGTGAGAGGCGGATGAACACTGAAGCTTTCTTT
cdr3_aa: CASSERRMNTEAFF

j_call: TRBJ2-7
v_call: TRBV10-3
d_call: .
clone_size: few
cdr3_nt: TGTGCCATCAAGAGGGACGGTTCAACCTACGAGCAGTACTTC
cdr3_aa: CAIKRDGSTYEQYF

j_call: TRBJ2-1
v_call: TRBV7-2
d_call: .
clone_size: .
cdr3_nt: TGTGCCAGCAGCTACAAAGACGGTCCCTACAATGAGCAGTTCTTC
cdr3_aa: CASSYKDGPYNEQFF

j_call: TRBJ2-7
v_call: TRBV20-1
d_call: TRBD1
clone_size: few
cdr3_nt: TGCAGTGCTGGGGGACAGGCCTACGAGCAGTACTTC
cdr3_aa: CSAGGQAYEQYF

j_call: TRBJ2-1
v_call: TRBV19
d_call: .
clone_size: many
cdr3_nt: TGTGCCAGTAGTTTGACAGGTTCCTACAATGAGCAGTTCTTC
cdr3_aa: CASSLTGSYNEQFF

j_call: TRBJ2-1
v_call: TRBV6-4
d_call: .
clone_size: .
cdr3_nt: TGTGCCAGCAGTGACTCGAGAGGCAACGAGCAGTTCTTC
cdr3_aa: CASSDSRGNEQFF

j_call: TRBJ1-1
v_call: TRBV29-1
d_call: .
clone_size: once
cdr3_nt: TGCAGCCCTGTGCGGGGGGCGAACACTGAAGCTTTCTTT
cdr3_aa: CSPVRGANTEAFF

j_call: TRBJ2-7
v_call: TRBV6-1
d_call: .
clone_size: .
cdr3_nt: TGTGCCAGCAGGACCCCGGCAGGGGAATACGAGCAGTACTTC
cdr3_aa: CASRTPAGEYEQYF

j_call: TRBJ1-1
v_call: TRBV29-1
d_call: TRBD1
clone_size: .
cdr3_nt: TGCAGCGTTGAGACAGGGGTCGGAACTGAAGCTTTCTTT
cdr3_aa: CSVETGVGTEAFF

j_call: TRBJ2-1
v_call: TRBV7-9
d_call: TRBD2
clone_size: .
cdr3_nt: TGTGCCAGCAGCTTAGATGTAGCGGGAGTTAAGAATGAGCAGTTCTTC
cdr3_aa: CASSLDVAGVKNEQFF

j_call: TRBJ2-5
v_call: TRBV30
d_call: TRBD1
clone_size: .
cdr3_nt: TGTGCCTGGAGTGCAGGACAGGGGGCGCTGGAGACCCAGTACTTC
cdr3_aa: CAWSAGQGALETQYF

j_call: TRBJ2-7
v_call: TRBV20-1
d_call: .
clone_size: .
cdr3_nt: TGCAGTGCTAGGGAGGGCTCCTACGAGCAGTACTTC
cdr3_aa: CSAREGSYEQYF

j_call: TRBJ2-5
v_call: TRBV2
d_call: .
clone_size: .
cdr3_nt: TGTGCCAGCAGTTGGACTCGACAGTCCCAAGAGACCCAGTACTTC
cdr3_aa: CASSWTRQSQETQYF